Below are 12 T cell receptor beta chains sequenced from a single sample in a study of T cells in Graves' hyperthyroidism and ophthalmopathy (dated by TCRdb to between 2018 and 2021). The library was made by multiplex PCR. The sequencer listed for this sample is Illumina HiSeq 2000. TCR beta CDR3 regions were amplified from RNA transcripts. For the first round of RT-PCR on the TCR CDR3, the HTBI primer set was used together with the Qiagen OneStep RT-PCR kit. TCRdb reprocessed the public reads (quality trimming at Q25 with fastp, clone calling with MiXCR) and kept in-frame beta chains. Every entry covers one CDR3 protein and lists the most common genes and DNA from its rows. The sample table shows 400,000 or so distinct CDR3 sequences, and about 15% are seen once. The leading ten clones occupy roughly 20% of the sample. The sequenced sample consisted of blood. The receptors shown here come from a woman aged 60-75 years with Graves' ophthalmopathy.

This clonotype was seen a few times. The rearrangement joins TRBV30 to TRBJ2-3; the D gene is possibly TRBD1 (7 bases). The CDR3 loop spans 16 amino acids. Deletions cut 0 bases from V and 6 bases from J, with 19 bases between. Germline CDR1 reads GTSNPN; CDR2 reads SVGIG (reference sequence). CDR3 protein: CAWSVQRQGGVDTQYF. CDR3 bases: TGTGCCTGGAGTGTACAGAGGCAGGGGGGCGTGGATACGCAGTATTTT.

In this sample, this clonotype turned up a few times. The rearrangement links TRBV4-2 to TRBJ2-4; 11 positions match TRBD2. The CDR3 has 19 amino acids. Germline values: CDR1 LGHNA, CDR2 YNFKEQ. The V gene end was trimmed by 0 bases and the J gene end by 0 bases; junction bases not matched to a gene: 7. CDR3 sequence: CASSQDPTSGRIAKNIQYF. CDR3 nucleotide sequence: TGTGCCAGCAGCCAAGATCCCACTAGCGGGAGAATAGCCAAAAACATTCAGTACTTC.

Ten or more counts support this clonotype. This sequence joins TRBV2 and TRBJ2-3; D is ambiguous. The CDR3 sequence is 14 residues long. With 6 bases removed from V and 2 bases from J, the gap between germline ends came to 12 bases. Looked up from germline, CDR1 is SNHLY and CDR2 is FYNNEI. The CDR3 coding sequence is TGTGCCAGCAGGGTTTGGTCAGACACAGATACGCAGTATTTT. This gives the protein CASRVWSDTDTQYF.

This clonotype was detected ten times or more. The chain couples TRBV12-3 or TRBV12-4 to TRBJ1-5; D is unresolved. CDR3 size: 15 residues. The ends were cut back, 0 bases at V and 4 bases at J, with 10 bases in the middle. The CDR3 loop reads CASSLAMGLNQPQHF. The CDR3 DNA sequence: TGTGCCAGCAGTTTAGCGATGGGCCTTAATCAGCCCCAGCATTTT.

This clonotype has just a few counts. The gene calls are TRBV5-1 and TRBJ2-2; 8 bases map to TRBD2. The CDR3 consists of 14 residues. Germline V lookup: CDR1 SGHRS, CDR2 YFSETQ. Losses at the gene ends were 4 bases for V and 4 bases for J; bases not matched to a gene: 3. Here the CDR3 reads CASSPSGSTGELFF. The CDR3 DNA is TGCGCCAGCAGCCCCAGCGGGAGCACCGGGGAGCTGTTTTTT.

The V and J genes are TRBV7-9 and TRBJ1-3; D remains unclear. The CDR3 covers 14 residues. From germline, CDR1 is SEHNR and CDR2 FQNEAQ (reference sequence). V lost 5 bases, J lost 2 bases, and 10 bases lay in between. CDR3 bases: TGTGCCAGCAGCCAAGTGACGGCTGGAAACACCATATATTTT. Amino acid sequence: CASSQVTAGNTIYF.

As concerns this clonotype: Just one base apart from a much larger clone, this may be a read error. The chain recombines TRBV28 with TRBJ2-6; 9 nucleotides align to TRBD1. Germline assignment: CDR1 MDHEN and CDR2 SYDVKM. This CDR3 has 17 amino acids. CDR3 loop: CASSFATGGTGASVLTF. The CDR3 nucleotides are TGTGCCAGCAGTTTCGCGACAGGGGGAACTGGGGCCAGCGTCCTGACTTTC.

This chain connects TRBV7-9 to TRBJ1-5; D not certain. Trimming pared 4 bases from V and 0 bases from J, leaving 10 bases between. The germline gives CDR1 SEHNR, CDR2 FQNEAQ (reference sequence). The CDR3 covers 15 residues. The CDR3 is CASSSRTDSNQPQHF. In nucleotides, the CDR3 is TGTGCCAGCAGCTCGCGGACGGATAGCAATCAGCCCCAGCATTTT.

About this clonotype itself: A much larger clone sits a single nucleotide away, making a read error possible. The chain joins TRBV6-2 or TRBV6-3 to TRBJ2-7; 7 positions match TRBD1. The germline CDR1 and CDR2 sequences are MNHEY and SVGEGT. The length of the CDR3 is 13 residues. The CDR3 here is CASSRGQAYEQCF. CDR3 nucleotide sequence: TGTGCCAGCAGCCGTGGACAGGCCTACGAGCAGTGCTTC.

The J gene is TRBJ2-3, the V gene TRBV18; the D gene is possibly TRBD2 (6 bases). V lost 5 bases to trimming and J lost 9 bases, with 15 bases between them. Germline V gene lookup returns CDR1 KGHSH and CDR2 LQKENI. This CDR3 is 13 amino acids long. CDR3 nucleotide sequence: TGTGCCAGCTCAGGGGGACTTTCTGAGACGCAGTATTTT. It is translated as CASSGGLSETQYF.

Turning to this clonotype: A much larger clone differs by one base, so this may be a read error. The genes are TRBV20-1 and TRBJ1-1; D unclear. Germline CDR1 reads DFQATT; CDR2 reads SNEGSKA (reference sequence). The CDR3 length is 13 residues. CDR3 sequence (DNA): TGCAGTGCTAGGAAGGACGGGAACGCTGAAGCTTTCTTT. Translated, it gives CSARKDGNAEAFF.

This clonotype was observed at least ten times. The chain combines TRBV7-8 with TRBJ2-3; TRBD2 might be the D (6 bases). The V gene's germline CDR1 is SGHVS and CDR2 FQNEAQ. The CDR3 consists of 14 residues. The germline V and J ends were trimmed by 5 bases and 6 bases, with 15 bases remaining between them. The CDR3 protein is CASSPSAGGDTQYF. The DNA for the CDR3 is TGTGCCAGCAGCCCCTCCGCTGGAGGGGATACGCAGTATTTT.